This TCR beta chain was sequenced in a study of human T cells and chemical hapten exposure. Study-wide results and limits: TCRs exceeding 1 in 1000 frequency stayed unchanged with DPC sensitization. PT1 expanded TCR counts and patch test score correlated positively.

This clonotype was recorded a few times. Its antigen is not identified. The V gene's germline CDR1 is SNHLY and CDR2 FYNNEI. The CDR3 spans 14 residues. V lost 6 bases and J lost 2; bases outside the gene matches: 7. Specified time point: patch test 1, 2 weeks after DPC sensitization. Treatment reported: therapeutic diphenylcyclopropenone sensitization with weekly scalp DPC. TCRdb reprocessed the RACE reads via MiXCR and lists one record per CDR3 protein. The sample lists approximately 110,000 distinct CDR3 sequences, around 10% seen once, with roughly 3.5% in the top ten. The source material was whole blood, sampled in connection with sensitization to the hapten diphenylcyclopropenone (DPC). This chain links TRBV2 with TRBJ2-7; 7 bases map to TRBD2. The clonotype originates from a woman between 35 and 50 years old with alopecia areata. Some clones in this sample may be carry-over from other donors' samples. The CDR3, as DNA: TGTGCCAGCAGCGTCCAGCGGGGCCCCTACGAGCAGTACTTC. Amino acid sequence: CASSVQRGPYEQYF. Using reference TRBV2 and TRBJ2-7 for the parts outside the CDR3, the full variable domain is EPEVTQTPSHQVTQMGQEVILRCVPISNHLYFYWYRQILGQKVEFLVSFYNNEISEKSEIFDDQFSVERPDGSNFTLKIRSTKLEDSAMYFCASSVQRGPYEQYFGPGTRLTVT.